The sequence of this T cell receptor beta chain was determined in a study of beta chain features in type 1 diabetes. Study-wide background: Investigators examined more than 90 million sorted cells across all samples. Points from the study as a whole: All four CD4+ subsets of Type 1 diabetes patients contained TCRB CDR3s that were moderately but significantly shorter.

Expressed TCRB transcripts were sequenced because the isolated RNA had all been reverse transcribed beforehand. Repertoires were generated with immunoSEQ multiplex PCR, while TCRdb's copy carries only in-frame clones and drops some. This sample has 200,000 to 300,000 clones, with roughly 30% found just once. The length of the CDR3 is 15 residues. The germline CDR1 and CDR2 sequences are SQVTM and ANQGSEA. V was clipped by 4 bases and J by 0 bases; unmatched bases: 3. Only a few counts were recorded for this clone. As yet, its antigen is unknown. Based on CD45RO/CCR7/CD25/CD127/CD95/CD27, CD4+ regulatory, stem cell-like memory, naive and central memory cells were sorted.

The source of this sequence is a man between 25 and 39 years old in good health. Source material: central memory CD4+ T cells from blood. J is TRBJ2-3 and V is TRBV29-1, with 11 bases identical to TRBD1. CDR3 region: CSVAGTGGSTDTQYF. The CDR3, as DNA: TGCAGCGTTGCTGGGACAGGGGGAAGCACAGATACGCAGTATTTT.